This T cell receptor (beta chain) comes out of a study of shared clonotypes between healthy human individuals. The CDR3 is 16 residues long. From germline, CDR1 is SGHKS and CDR2 YYEKEE (reference sequence). The V segment lost 4 bases and the J segment 4 bases; nucleotides outside the gene matches: 7. The study enrolled healthy HIV-negative adults without recent acute infections or vaccinations as donors. CD4+ cell separation produced CD45RA+ naive and CD45RA-negative memory subsets. The protocol was immunoSEQ multiplex PCR, while the TCRdb copy is restricted to in-frame clones and leaves out a portion. The sample has 1.5 million to 1.9 million clones, under 99% seen once.

The sequenced material came from naive CD4+ T cells sorted from blood. Subset described: CD45RA+ positively selected. V gene TRBV5-5 combines with J gene TRBJ2-1, with 11 positions matching TRBD2. The receptor's source is a man aged 25 to 45 in good health. CDR3 protein: CASSNSGTSGYNEQFF. In nucleotides, the CDR3 is TGTGCCAGCAGCAACTCCGGGACTAGCGGTTACAATGAGCAGTTCTTC.